The TCR beta chain described here comes from a study of blood T cells in healthy people across ages. Between the trimmed V and J ends, which lost 1 base and 0 bases, there was a span of 7 bases. This CDR3 has 16 amino acids. Germline loops: CDR1 LGHNA, CDR2 YSLEER. It was with a sample-barcoded 5' primer and a J-beta primer mix that a second PCR of roughly 7 to 12 cycles was run. Each CDR3 protein is one row after TCRdb ran MiXCR on the 5' RACE reads. Of roughly 790,000 distinct CDR3 sequences listed, approximately 39% are singletons. Each donor was a healthy Caucasian individual from Russia, aged about 6 to 90. Remarks on this clonotype: The target antigen is unknown. Being one base from a much bigger clone, this may be a read error.

Whole-study findings and limits: The long-lived group displayed more naive CD4+ cells, plus higher diversity, than the aged donors did.

The rearrangement joins TRBV4-3 to TRBJ2-6; no definite D call. The receptor was isolated from an older woman in good health. The sequenced material came from blood. The CDR3 bases are TGCGCCAGCAGCCAAGGCTACCACTCTGGGGCCAACGTCCTGACTTTC. As protein: CASSQGYHSGANVLTF.